Each of the 22 T cell receptor beta chains below was sequenced from the same sample in a study of neurological immune-mediated disorders. TCRdb passed the 5' RACE reads through MiXCR, listing each CDR3 protein once. The sample has about 60,000 distinct CDR3 sequences; 3.6% are singletons. Material: PBMCs. The origin of the receptors is a man aged 25-45 years with multiple sclerosis.

This clonotype was detected ten times or more. The DNA of the CDR3 is TGTGCCAGCAGCCCCATGGACAGGGGAGGCACCGGGGAGCTGTTTTTT. It encodes CASSPMDRGGTGELFF. The chain is built from TRBV5-6 and TRBJ2-2; TRBD1 matches at 9 bases. This CDR3 has 16 residues. Trimming at V came to 4 bases and at J to 4 bases, leaving 8 bases not matched to a gene. CDR1 is SGHDT, CDR2 YYEEEE, per germline.

This clonotype was counted at least ten times. The rearrangement uses TRBV7-2 and TRBJ2-1; 11 bases map to TRBD2. The CDR3 has 16 amino acids. Trimming at V came to 1 base and at J to 8 bases, leaving 7 bases not matched to a gene. Per the germline V gene, CDR1 is SGHTA and CDR2 is FQGNSA. The CDR3 coding sequence is TGTGCCAGCAGCTTAGTATCGACTAGCGGGATTTATGAGCAGTTCTTC. It yields the protein CASSLVSTSGIYEQFF.

This clonotype was observed at least ten times. The rearrangement links TRBV6-5 to TRBJ2-3; TRBD1 agrees at 7 bases. The V gene's germline CDR1 is MNHEY and CDR2 SVGAGI. This CDR3 has 14 amino acids. Trimming cost V 2 bases and J 1 base; bases outside gene matches: 0. CDR3 protein: CASSYGQGTDTQYF. DNA for the CDR3: TGTGCCAGCAGTTACGGACAGGGCACAGATACGCAGTATTTT.

This clonotype was observed many times. This rearrangement joins TRBV9 to TRBJ1-2, with D tentatively TRBD1 (6 bases). With 6 bases removed from V and 2 bases from J, the gap between germline ends came to 11 bases. The CDR3 extends over 13 amino acids. Germline V gene data show CDR1 as SGDLS and CDR2 as YYNGEE. The CDR3: CASTPTGNYGYTF. CDR3 sequence (DNA): TGTGCCAGCACGCCGACAGGCAACTATGGCTACACCTTC.

This clonotype occurred many times. The rearrangement joins TRBV7-2 to TRBJ2-1; TRBD2 aligns across 11 bases. Losses at the gene ends were 0 bases for V and 9 bases for J; bases not matched to a gene: 1. The length of the CDR3 is 14 residues. Germline V gives CDR1 SGHTA, CDR2 FQGNSA. This CDR3 reads CASSLALAGGEQFF. In nucleotides, the CDR3 is TGTGCCAGCAGCTTAGCCCTAGCGGGAGGTGAGCAGTTCTTC.

This clonotype showed up many times. The chain links TRBV5-1 to TRBJ2-7; unclear D gene. CDR3 size: 15 residues. Trimming removed 5 bases at V and 0 bases at J, with 15 bases between. The V gene's germline CDR1 is SGHRS and CDR2 YFSETQ. This CDR3 reads CASRRSPDNSYEQYF. The DNA for the CDR3 is TGCGCCAGCAGAAGGTCCCCGGATAACTCCTACGAGCAGTACTTC. The variable domain in full, with the rest retrieved from reference TRBV5-1 and TRBJ2-7, is KAGVTQTPRYLIKTRGQQVTLSCSPISGHRSVSWYQQTPGQGLQFLFEYFSETQRNKGNFPGRFSGRQFSNSRSEMNVSTLELGDSALYLCASRRSPDNSYEQYFGPGTRLTVT.

Remarks on this clonotype: A read error may account for a junction end that differs from germline. The V call is TRBV10-3, the J call TRBJ1-5, with D perhaps matching TRBD1 (6 bases). CDR3 length equals 14 residues. From germline, CDR1 is ENHRY and CDR2 SYGVKD. The CDR3 loop reads CAISLGGGNQPQNF. In DNA form, the CDR3 reads TGTGCCATCAGTCTAGGAGGGGGGAATCAGCCCCAGAATTTT.

This clonotype showed up many times. The chain couples TRBV7-2 to TRBJ2-3, with 9 bases fitting TRBD2. This CDR3 contains 17 residues. Germline-derived CDR1 and CDR2 are SGHTA and FQGNSA. The J segment lost 2 bases and the V segment lost 1 base, leaving 7 bases of the junction unmatched. CDR3 coding DNA: TGTGCCAGCAGCTTAGAGGTCTCTAGCGGGGTCACAGATACGCAGTATTTT. Residues: CASSLEVSSGVTDTQYF.

In this sample, this clonotype turned up many times. The V and J genes are TRBV20-1 and TRBJ2-1, with D maybe TRBD1 (8 bases). CDR3 length: 16 residues. From germline, CDR1 is DFQATT and CDR2 SNEGSKA (reference sequence). The V and J ends lost 0 bases and 4 bases respectively, with 16 bases between them. The CDR3 sequence is CSARDLDRGGYNEQFF. In nucleotides, the CDR3 is TGCAGTGCTAGAGATCTCGACAGGGGAGGGTACAATGAGCAGTTCTTC.

This clonotype was observed at least ten times. V gene TRBV9 combines with J gene TRBJ2-1, with a possible D match to TRBD1 (6 bases). Trimming removed 6 bases from V and 0 bases from J, with 13 bases in between. Germline values: CDR1 SGDLS, CDR2 YYNGEE. CDR3 size: 15 residues. CDR3 sequence reads: CASTEEGDSYNEQFF. CDR3 in DNA: TGTGCCAGCACCGAAGAGGGGGACTCCTACAATGAGCAGTTCTTC. The whole variable domain, filled in from reference TRBV9 and TRBJ2-1, reads DSGVTQTPKHLITATGQRVTLRCSPRSGDLSVYWYQQSLDQGLQFLIQYYNGEERAKGNILERFSAQQFPDLHSELNLSSLELGDSALYFCASTEEGDSYNEQFFGPGTRLTVL.

This clonotype was recorded a few times. The DNA is omitted, as the CDR3 cannot be located on it reliably, and the CDR3 follows TCRdb's listing. The V and J genes are TRBV29-1 and TRBJ1-5. Per germline, CDR1 SQVTM and CDR2 ANQGSEA. The CDR3 is 14 amino acids long, termini counted. This CDR3 reads CSVGTGNSNQPQNF.

There are many counts of this clonotype. V is TRBV20-1 and J is TRBJ1-3; the D is unclear. V was shortened by 3 bases and J by 1 base, with 7 bases between the two germline ends. Per the germline V gene, CDR1 is DFQATT and CDR2 is SNEGSKA (reference sequence). This CDR3 is built from 13 residues. The chain's CDR3 is CSASSGSGNTIYF. The CDR3 nucleotides read TGCAGTGCTAGTTCCGGGTCTGGAAACACCATATATTTT.

This clonotype has a count of ten or more. V is TRBV9 and J is TRBJ2-1; TRBD2 matches 8 bases. Germline lookup yields CDR1 SGDLS and CDR2 YYNGEE. V was clipped by 0 bases and J by 4 bases; unmatched bases: 6. This CDR3 is 16 amino acids long. The CDR3: CASSVGGAGAYNEQFF. CDR3 DNA: TGTGCCAGCAGCGTAGGAGGAGCGGGGGCTTACAATGAGCAGTTCTTC.

At least ten counts were recorded for this clonotype. V gene TRBV7-9 combines with J gene TRBJ1-4; TRBD1 is a possible D gene (5 bases). V was cut by 3 bases and J by 5 bases, with 13 bases left in between. This CDR3 is 15 amino acids long. Germline V gene lookup returns CDR1 SEHNR and CDR2 FQNEAQ (reference sequence). CDR3 in DNA: TGTGCCAGCAGCTTCGGGGCAGGGAAGAATGAAAAACTGTTTTTT. It translates to CASSFGAGKNEKLFF.

The table lists this clonotype with many counts. A junction end diverges from the germline sequence, so it may reflect a read error. The chain is built from TRBV5-7 and TRBJ1-4, with TRBD1 as a possible D gene (6 bases). TRBV5-7 is marked as an open reading frame, function uncertain. This CDR3 spans 10 amino acids. The CDR3 DNA is TGTGCCAGCAGCCCAGGGGCCGAGATTTTT. As protein: CASSPGAEIF.

With regard to this clonotype: A much larger clone is a single base away; this may be a read error. The CDR3 carries no conserved terminal phenylalanine or tryptophan, so it likely arises from a read error. CDR3 nucleotide sequence: TGTGCCAGCAAAAAAGGAGGGACGGAGGGCTACACCATC. Protein sequence: CASKKGGTEGYTI. V and J are TRBV6-1 and TRBJ1-2; maybe TRBD1 (5 bases). Germline V gives CDR1 MNHNS, CDR2 SASEGT. The CDR3 consists of 13 residues. The V gene lost 7 bases and the J gene lost 8 bases, with 17 bases spanning the gap.

This clonotype was observed at least ten times. J is TRBJ2-1 and V is TRBV6-5; no clear D gene. The CDR3 covers 13 residues. V was clipped by 0 bases and J by 4 bases, with 4 bases between them. The V gene's germline CDR1 is MNHEY and CDR2 SVGAGI. In DNA, the CDR3 is TGTGCCAGCAGTTACTCGACATACAATGAGCAGTTCTTC. Its protein is CASSYSTYNEQFF.

This clonotype is medium-sized within its sample. This rearrangement joins TRBV6-4 to TRBJ2-3, with TRBD2 identical over 8 bases. CDR1 and CDR2 from the germline V gene are MRHNA and SNTAGT. The CDR3 is made up of 14 amino acids. The trim removed 2 bases at V and 4 bases at J, leaving 2 bases unmatched. The CDR3 sequence: CASSDRLAPDTQYF. In DNA, the CDR3 is TGTGCCAGCAGTGACCGACTAGCGCCAGATACGCAGTATTTT.

This clonotype was seen many times. V gene TRBV12-3 or TRBV12-4 combines with J gene TRBJ1-6, with TRBD1 identical over 7 bases. The CDR3 extends over 14 amino acids. Germline trimming cut 6 bases from V and 6 bases from J; bases unmatched to any gene: 5. The CDR3 nucleotides read TGTGCCAGCAGCCTGACAGGGTTTAATTCACCCCTCCACTTT. Its translation: CASSLTGFNSPLHF.

At least ten counts were recorded for this clonotype. The rearrangement uses TRBV5-5 and TRBJ2-2; D unresolved. The CDR3 extends over 12 amino acids. Germline CDR1 is SGHKS and CDR2 is YYEKEE (reference sequence). V was trimmed by 4 bases and J by 5 bases, leaving 6 bases between them. CDR3 DNA: TGTGCCAGCAGCCCAAGAACCGGGGAGCTGTTTTTT. Residues: CASSPRTGELFF.

There are many counts of this clonotype. V usage is TRBV20-1 and J usage is TRBJ1-5; 7 positions agree with TRBD1. V dropped 5 bases and J dropped 4; count of bases not matched to a gene: 5. Germline V gene sequence: CDR1 DFQATT, CDR2 SNEGSKA (reference sequence). The CDR3 contains 13 residues. CDR3 sequence reads: CSAQGTANQPQHF. The CDR3 DNA sequence: TGCAGTGCTCAGGGGACAGCAAATCAGCCCCAGCATTTT.

This clonotype was recorded many times. The chain links TRBV7-3 to TRBJ2-1, with 7 bases identical to TRBD1. Per the germline V gene, CDR1 is SGHTA and CDR2 is FQGTGA. The CDR3 runs to 13 residues. Trimming removed 5 bases from V and 15 bases from J; junction bases left unmatched: 13. Here the CDR3 reads CASSLRQGLRPFF. DNA for the CDR3: TGTGCCAGCAGCCTCCGACAGGGTTTAAGGCCGTTCTTC.